This T cell receptor (beta chain) originates from a study of T cell changes during pregnancy in multiple sclerosis. Assay used: immunoSEQ multiplex PCR; TCRdb lists only in-frame clones, some missing. The profile shows just over 80,000 clones, roughly 95% of them singletons. The sample consisted of peripheral blood, taken in the second trimester of pregnancy. This receptor was identified in a female donor with multiple sclerosis, enrolled in a pregnancy study.

The CDR3 protein is CASSPVTQANYGYTF. Here the CDR3 DNA reads TGTGCCAGCTCACCAGTTACCCAGGCGAACTATGGCTACACCTTC. The chain is built from TRBV18 and TRBJ1-2; no clear D. CDR1 and CDR2 (germline): KGHSH, LQKENI. The CDR3 is 15 amino acids. Between the trimmed V and J ends, which lost 2 bases and 2 bases, there was a span of 12 bases.